This TCR beta chain emerged from a study of cytomegalovirus exposure and HLA in healthy donors. Study-level points and caveats: TCR beta chain V- and J-gene trimming was linked, in a later analysis, to a missense variant in DCLRE1C. The presence/absence work took it that sequencing depth was about the same across donors.

The PCR contained 60 Vbeta and 13 Jbeta primers. Study processing details: An analysis that came later counted roughly 87 million unique TCR beta chains, around 10 million shared. Here immunoSEQ multiplex PCR was the method, and the copy in TCRdb shows in-frame clones only, minus some. That table supplies the V and J calls and clone size; D and trimming were determined from the DNA. The listing records about 35,000 clones. To note about this clone: As yet, its antigen is unknown.

Germline V CDR1 and CDR2: SGHVS, FQNEAQ. This CDR3 spans 14 amino acids. The V and J ends lost 5 bases and 6 bases respectively, with 16 bases between them. This TCR was sampled from a man in his forties or fifties in good health and CMV-seronegative. The V and J genes are TRBV7-8 and TRBJ1-2, with D unclear. What was sequenced was PBMCs. CDR3 sequence: CASSPDPRVHGYTF. The CDR3 bases are TGTGCCAGCAGCCCGGATCCGCGGGTCCATGGCTACACCTTC.